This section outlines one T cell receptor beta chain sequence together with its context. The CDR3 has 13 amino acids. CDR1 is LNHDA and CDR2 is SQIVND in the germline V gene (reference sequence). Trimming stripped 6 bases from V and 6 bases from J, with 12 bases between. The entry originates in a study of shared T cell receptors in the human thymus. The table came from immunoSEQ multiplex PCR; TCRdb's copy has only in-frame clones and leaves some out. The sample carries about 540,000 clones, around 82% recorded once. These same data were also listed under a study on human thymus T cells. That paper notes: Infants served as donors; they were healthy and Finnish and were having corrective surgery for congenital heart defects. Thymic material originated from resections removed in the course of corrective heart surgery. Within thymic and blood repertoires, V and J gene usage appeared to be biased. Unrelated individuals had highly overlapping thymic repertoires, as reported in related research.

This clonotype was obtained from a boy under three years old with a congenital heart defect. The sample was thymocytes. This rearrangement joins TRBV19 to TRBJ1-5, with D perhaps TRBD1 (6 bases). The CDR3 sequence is CASSAGVAQPQHF. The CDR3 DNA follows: TGTGCCAGTAGCGCAGGGGTGGCTCAGCCCCAGCATTTT.